The rows below give T cell receptor beta chains drawn from one sample of a study of T cell responses to AZD1222 COVID-19 vaccine. Assay: immunoSEQ multiplex PCR; the TCRdb copy retains only in-frame clones and omits some. The data contain roughly 140,000 clones, 90% of them singletons. The material was peripheral blood, obtained on day 0 of AZD1222 vaccination. The receptors shown here come from an adult in good health. The CDR3 runs from the conserved cysteine through the conserved F or W. A D gene is named only where the DNA matches it firmly. Clone size appears in some rows only: once, few, many, or a class for an expanded clone.

j_call | clone_size | v_call | d_call | cdr3_aa | cdr3_nt
TRBJ2-1 | NA | TRBV9 | TRBD2 | CASSETSGSFNEQFF | TGTGCCAGCAGCGAAACTAGCGGGAGTTTCAATGAGCAGTTCTTC
TRBJ2-7 | NA | TRBV6-5 | NA | CASSYLLGYEQYF | TGTGCCAGCAGTTACCTACTAGGCTACGAGCAGTACTTC
TRBJ1-6 | once | TRBV4-1 | NA | CASSQGTGTVDQVNSPLHF | TGCGCCAGCAGCCAAGGAACAGGGACGGTTGATCAGGTCAATTCACCCCTCCACTTT
TRBJ2-7 | NA | TRBV6-5 | TRBD2 | CASSSAKRGTYEQYF | TGTGCCAGCAGTTCAGCGAAGCGGGGGACCTACGAGCAGTACTTC
TRBJ2-3 | NA | TRBV7-9 | NA | CASSFSGSSTDTQYF | TGTGCCAGCAGCTTTAGCGGATCTAGCACAGATACGCAGTATTTT
TRBJ2-1 | NA | TRBV7-3 | TRBD2 | CASSPLAGSSYNEQFF | TGTGCCAGCAGCCCCCTAGCGGGGAGCTCCTACAATGAGCAGTTCTTC
TRBJ1-2 | NA | TRBV19 | NA | CASSISTANYGYTF | TGTGCCAGTAGTATTTCGACAGCTAACTATGGCTACACCTTC
TRBJ1-1 | NA | TRBV7-3 | NA | CASSLRRNTEAFF | TGTGCCAGCAGCTTACGGAGGAACACTGAAGCTTTCTTT
TRBJ2-2 | NA | TRBV28 | NA | CASSPTRNTGELFF | TGTGCCAGCAGCCCAACCAGGAACACCGGGGAGCTGTTTTTT
TRBJ2-5 | NA | TRBV20-1 | NA | CSAHSRETQYF | TGCAGTGCACATTCTCGGGAGACCCAGTACTTC
TRBJ2-3 | NA | TRBV11-2 | NA | CASSLDRVGTSTDTQYF | TGTGCCAGCAGCTTAGATCGGGTGGGAACTAGCACAGATACGCAGTATTTT
TRBJ1-2 | NA | TRBV18 | TRBD1 | CASSPDRISNYGYTF | TGTGCCAGCTCACCGGACAGGATTTCTAACTATGGCTACACCTTC
TRBJ1-1 | NA | TRBV7-3 | NA | CASSLSGVAEAFF | TGTGCCAGCAGCTTGTCAGGGGTTGCTGAAGCTTTCTTT
TRBJ1-2 | few | TRBV10-3 | NA | CAISGTGQDYGYTF | TGTGCCATCAGCGGCACGGGGCAAGACTATGGCTACACCTTC
TRBJ2-7 | NA | TRBV10-3 | TRBD2 | CAISEGTSIYEQYF | TGTGCCATCAGTGAGGGGACTAGTATCTACGAGCAGTACTTC
TRBJ2-1 | NA | TRBV6-2/TRBV6-3 | TRBD2 | CASSYGPGLAGGHNEQFF | TGTGCCAGCAGTTACGGCCCCGGACTAGCGGGAGGTCACAATGAGCAGTTCTTC
TRBJ1-5 | NA | TRBV4-3 | NA | CASSQSSFDNQPQHF | TGCGCCAGCAGCCAAAGTTCGTTCGACAATCAGCCCCAGCATTTT
TRBJ1-1 | NA | TRBV28 | NA | CASSLPSAGRGEAFF | TGTGCCAGCAGTTTACCCTCGGCAGGGAGGGGTGAAGCTTTCTTT
TRBJ2-1 | few | TRBV4-1 | TRBD2 | CASSPGGGIGEQFF | TGCGCCAGCAGCCCCGGGGGAGGGATTGGTGAGCAGTTCTTC
TRBJ1-5 | NA | TRBV28 | TRBD1 | CASISQGQGARQPQHF | TGTGCCAGCATCTCCCAGGGACAGGGGGCACGTCAGCCCCAGCATTTT
TRBJ2-1 | NA | TRBV19 | TRBD1 | CASSGTGLVNEQFF | TGTGCCAGTTCCGGGACAGGGCTTGTCAATGAGCAGTTCTTC
TRBJ2-2 | NA | TRBV9 | TRBD2 | CASSVSGLAAAGELFF | TGTGCCAGCAGCGTTTCCGGACTAGCGGCAGCCGGGGAGCTGTTTTTT
TRBJ2-1 | NA | TRBV7-3 | TRBD2 | CASSSSGYNEQFF | TGTGCCAGCAGCTCTAGCGGGTACAATGAGCAGTTCTTC
TRBJ2-1 | NA | TRBV30 | TRBD2 | CAWRREGSISYNEQFF | TGTGCCTGGAGGCGGGAGGGCTCAATCTCCTACAATGAGCAGTTCTTC
TRBJ2-5 | NA | TRBV25-1 | NA | CASSESGIQQETQYF | TGTGCCAGCAGTGAATCTGGGATTCAACAAGAGACCCAGTACTTC
TRBJ2-7 | NA | TRBV2 | NA | CASSEWSVNYEQYF | TGTGCCAGCAGTGAATGGTCCGTTAACTACGAGCAGTACTTC
TRBJ1-2 | NA | TRBV7-9 | TRBD1 | CASSLDTQGARDGYTF | TGTGCCAGCAGCTTGGACACACAGGGGGCGCGTGATGGCTACACCTTC
TRBJ2-5 | NA | TRBV15 | TRBD2 | CATSRDRGGEGETQYF | TGTGCCACCAGCAGAGATCGGGGAGGGGAGGGAGAGACCCAGTACTTC
TRBJ1-5 | NA | TRBV28 | NA | CASSLSSLGNQPQHF | TGTGCCAGCAGCCTATCCAGTCTGGGCAATCAGCCCCAGCATTTT
TRBJ2-1 | NA | TRBV24-1 | TRBD2 | CATSDGTSPNEQFF | TGTGCCACCAGTGATGGGACTAGCCCTAATGAGCAGTTCTTC
TRBJ2-3 | NA | TRBV14 | NA | CASSQDLGGRQITDTQYF | TGTGCCAGCAGCCAAGATTTGGGGGGTCGTCAGATCACAGATACGCAGTATTTT
TRBJ2-2 | NA | TRBV4-3 | NA | CASSQGQWAGELFF | TGCGCCAGCAGCCAAGGCCAGTGGGCCGGGGAGCTGTTTTTT
TRBJ2-6 | NA | TRBV5-1 | NA | CASSSTISGANVLTF | TGCGCCAGCAGCTCCACCATATCTGGGGCCAACGTCCTGACTTTC
TRBJ1-1 | NA | TRBV6-5 | NA | CASSYLGGGTEAFF | TGTGCCAGCAGTTACCTTGGGGGTGGCACTGAAGCTTTCTTT
TRBJ2-2 | NA | TRBV7-7 | NA | CASSRPGDLDTGELFF | TGTGCTAGCAGCCGGCCCGGGGATCTTGACACCGGGGAGCTGTTTTTT
TRBJ1-2 | NA | TRBV18 | NA | CASSTASNYGYTF | TGTGCCAGCTCAACGGCCAGTAACTATGGCTACACCTTC
TRBJ2-2 | once | TRBV4-1 | TRBD2 | CASSQDVLGEGRDGELFF | TGCGCCAGCAGCCAAGATGTATTGGGGGAGGGCCGAGACGGGGAGCTGTTTTTT
TRBJ2-1 | NA | TRBV24-1 | NA | CATSDPIHSDNEQFF | TGTGCCACCAGTGACCCGATTCACAGCGACAATGAGCAGTTCTTC
TRBJ1-4 | NA | TRBV2 | NA | CASSATNEKLFF | TGTGCCAGCAGTGCAACTAATGAAAAACTGTTTTTT
TRBJ2-3 | NA | TRBV7-3 | TRBD2 | CASSLGPSGSTDTQYF | TGTGCCAGCAGCTTAGGGCCTAGCGGGAGCACAGATACGCAGTATTTT
TRBJ2-3 | NA | TRBV5-4 | TRBD1 | CASSRRTGVLADTQYF | TGTGCCAGCAGCCGACGGACAGGGGTCCTTGCAGATACGCAGTATTTT
TRBJ2-5 | NA | TRBV29-1 | NA | CSVEVDLRQETQYF | TGCAGCGTTGAAGTAGATTTAAGGCAGGAGACCCAGTACTTC